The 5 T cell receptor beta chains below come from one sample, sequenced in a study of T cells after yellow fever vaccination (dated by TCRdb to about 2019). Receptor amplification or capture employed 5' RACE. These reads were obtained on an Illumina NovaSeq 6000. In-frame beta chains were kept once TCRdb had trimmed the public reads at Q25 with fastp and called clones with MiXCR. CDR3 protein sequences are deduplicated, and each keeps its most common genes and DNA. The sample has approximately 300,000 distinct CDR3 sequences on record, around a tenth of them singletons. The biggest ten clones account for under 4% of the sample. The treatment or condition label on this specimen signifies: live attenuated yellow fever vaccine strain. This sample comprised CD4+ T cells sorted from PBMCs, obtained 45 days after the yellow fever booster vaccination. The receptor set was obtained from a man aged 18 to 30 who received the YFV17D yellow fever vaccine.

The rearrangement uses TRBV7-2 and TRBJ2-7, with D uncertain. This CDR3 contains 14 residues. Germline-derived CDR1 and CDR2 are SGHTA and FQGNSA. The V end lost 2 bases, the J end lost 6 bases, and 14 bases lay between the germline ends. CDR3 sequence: CASSLSGGSLEQYV. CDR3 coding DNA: TGTGCCAGCAGCTTATCAGGTGGTAGTCTCGAGCAGTACGTC.

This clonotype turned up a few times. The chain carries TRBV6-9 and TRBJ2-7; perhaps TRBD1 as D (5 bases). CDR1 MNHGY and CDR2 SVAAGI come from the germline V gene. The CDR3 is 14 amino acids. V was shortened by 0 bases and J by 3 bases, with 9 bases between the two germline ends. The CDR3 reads CASSYSGHRYEQYF. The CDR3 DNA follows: TGTGCCAGCAGTTATTCCGGACACCGCTACGAGCAGTACTTC.

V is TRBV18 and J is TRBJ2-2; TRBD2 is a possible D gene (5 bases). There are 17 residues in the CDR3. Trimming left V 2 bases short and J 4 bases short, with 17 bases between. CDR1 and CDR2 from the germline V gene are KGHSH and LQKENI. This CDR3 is CASSPTIGLAGTGELFF. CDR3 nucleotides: TGTGCCAGCTCACCAACTATCGGGCTAGCAGGCACCGGGGAGCTGTTTTTT.

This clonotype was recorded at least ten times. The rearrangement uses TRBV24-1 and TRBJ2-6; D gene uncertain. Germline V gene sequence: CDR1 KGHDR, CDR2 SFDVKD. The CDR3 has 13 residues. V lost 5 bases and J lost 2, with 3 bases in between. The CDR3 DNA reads TGTGCCACCAGTGGGGCTGGGGCCAACGTCCTGACTTTC. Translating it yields CATSGAGANVLTF.

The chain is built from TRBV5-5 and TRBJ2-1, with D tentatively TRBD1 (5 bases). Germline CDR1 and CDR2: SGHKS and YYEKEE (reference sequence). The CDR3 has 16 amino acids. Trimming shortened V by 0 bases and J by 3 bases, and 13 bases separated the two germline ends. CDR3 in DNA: TGTGCCAGCAGCTTGGTAGTAGGGCAGGGCTACAATGAGCAGTTCTTC. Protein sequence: CASSLVVGQGYNEQFF.